Listed here is a single T cell receptor beta chain. Its antigen is not known. The sequenced target, TCR beta, came from blood CD8+ and CD4+ T cells. This sample stems from a study of CD8 T cells in Susac syndrome. Study-wide findings and caveats: The study conceded that its TCR sequencing and HLA analysis involved relatively few individuals.

This CDR3 comprises 16 residues. Losses at the gene ends were 5 bases for V and 4 bases for J; bases not matched to a gene: 10. Per germline, CDR1 KGHSH and CDR2 LQKENI. The RNA input was roughly 0.45 to 1 ug, and it was reverse transcribed with random hexamers. immunoSEQ multiplex PCR amplified TCR beta CDR3 across 54 Vbeta, 13 Jbeta. One entry per CDR3 protein, called by TCRdb with MiXCR from the immunoSEQ multiplex PCR reads. The top ten hold around 0.08% of the sample, which has approximately 170,000 distinct CDR3 sequences, 92% seen once. Sequenced input: CD4+ T cells from PBMCs. This TCR was recovered from a human donor in good health. The rearrangement links TRBV18 to TRBJ2-5; TRBD1 agrees at 10 bases. The CDR3 DNA sequence: TGTGCCAGCTCAGGATACCGGGACAGGGGTTTAGAGACCCAGTACTTC. Translation: CASSGYRDRGLETQYF.